These T cell receptor beta chains were read from a single sample in a study of cytomegalovirus exposure and HLA in healthy donors. Data came from immunoSEQ multiplex PCR; TCRdb stores just in-frame clones and leaves some out. The repertoire includes about 180,000 clones, about 69% of them detected once, and about 2.7% sits in the top ten. The specimen sequenced was PBMCs. Receptors originate from a male donor in good health and CMV-seronegative. CDR3s include the opening cysteine and the closing phenylalanine or tryptophan. Fields, in order: J gene, clone size, D gene, V gene, CDR3 protein, CDR3 DNA. A D gene is named only where the DNA matches it firmly. The size entry is marked missing in some rows and otherwise reads once, few, many or a size class.

TRBJ2-2,-,TRBD1,TRBV12-5,CASGTGTANTGELFF,TGTGCTAGTGGTACCGGGACAGCGAACACCGGGGAGCTGTTTTTT
TRBJ2-1,-,-,TRBV25-1,CATYRENEQFF,TGTGCCACTTACAGGGAAAATGAGCAGTTCTTC
TRBJ2-3,-,-,TRBV5-4,CASSRRLERRGDTQYF,TGTGCCAGCAGCCGCAGACTAGAGAGACGTGGAGATACGCAGTATTTT
TRBJ1-1,-,-,TRBV6-6,CASRLETEAFF,TGTGCCAGCCGTTTAGAGACTGAAGCTTTCTTT
TRBJ2-5,few,-,TRBV30,CALSWGGQETQYF,TGTGCTCTCTCGTGGGGAGGCCAAGAGACCCAGTACTTC
TRBJ2-1,-,-,TRBV30,CAWSRQGGWNEQFF,TGTGCCTGGAGTAGGCAGGGAGGTTGGAATGAGCAGTTCTTC
TRBJ2-1,-,TRBD2,TRBV7-7,CASSIGTSGLYEQFF,TGTGCCAGCAGCATAGGGACTAGCGGGCTGTATGAGCAGTTCTTC
TRBJ1-2,-,-,TRBV27,CASRSSGGGEGYTF,TGTGCCAGCCGCTCCAGCGGGGGGGGCGAAGGCTACACCTTC
TRBJ2-1,-,TRBD2,TRBV9,CASSVPASGSNEQFF,TGTGCCAGCAGCGTGCCGGCTAGCGGGAGTAATGAGCAGTTCTTC
TRBJ1-5,-,-,TRBV2,CASTPRDRNQPQHF,TGTGCCAGCACCCCTCGGGATCGCAATCAGCCCCAGCATTTT
TRBJ1-3,-,TRBD1,TRBV6-6,CASSHRQGRTGNTIYF,TGTGCCAGCAGTCACCGACAGGGGCGAACTGGAAACACCATATATTTT
TRBJ2-7,-,-,TRBV29-1,CSVEGRNYEQYF,TGCAGCGTTGAAGGCAGGAACTACGAGCAGTACTTC
TRBJ1-2,-,-,TRBV2,CASSERSNYGYTF,TGTGCCAGCAGTGAGCGGTCTAACTATGGCTACACCTTC
TRBJ2-3,-,TRBD1,TRBV7-7,CASSPGTGLTDTQYF,TGTGCCAGCAGCCCCGGGACAGGGTTAACAGATACGCAGTATTTT
TRBJ1-5,-,-,TRBV30,CAWNTRGTPNQPQHF,TGTGCCTGGAACACAAGGGGGACCCCAAATCAGCCCCAGCATTTT
TRBJ1-1,-,-,TRBV5-1,CASSPRPGGQGTEAFF,TGCGCCAGCAGCCCACGGCCGGGGGGGCAGGGAACTGAAGCTTTCTTT
TRBJ1-5,-,-,TRBV6-1,CASSVQGEGQPQHF,TGTGCCAGCAGTGTTCAAGGGGAGGGACAGCCCCAGCATTTT
TRBJ1-1,-,TRBD1,TRBV6-1,CASSGQGALMNTEAFF,TGTGCCAGCAGTGGCCAGGGGGCTCTAATGAACACTGAAGCTTTCTTT
TRBJ2-7,-,-,TRBV6-5,CASSYTTSSAFYEQYF,TGTGCCAGCAGTTACACGACGTCTAGCGCGTTCTACGAGCAGTACTTC
TRBJ2-7,-,TRBD2,TRBV2,CASPGLAGRYEQYF,TGTGCCAGCCCGGGACTAGCGGGACGTTACGAGCAGTACTTC
TRBJ2-5,-,-,TRBV5-1,CASSLGGQETQYF,TGCGCCAGCAGCTTAGGAGGACAAGAGACCCAGTACTTC
TRBJ2-1,-,TRBD2,TRBV6-1,CASNLSGRSNNEQFF,TGTGCCAGCAATCTTAGCGGGAGGAGCAACAATGAGCAGTTCTTC
TRBJ2-6,-,-,TRBV9,CASSVGGTPTGANVLTF,TGTGCCAGCAGCGTAGGTGGGACACCAACTGGGGCCAACGTCCTGACTTTC
TRBJ1-2,-,TRBD1,TRBV28,CASLSTGEDYGYTF,TGTGCCAGCCTTTCGACAGGGGAGGACTATGGCTACACCTTC
TRBJ2-7,few,TRBD1,TRBV28,CATQTGVSYEQYF,TGTGCCACTCAAACAGGGGTATCCTACGAGCAGTACTTC
TRBJ1-1,once,TRBD1,TRBV27,CASSYDRGMNTEAFF,TGTGCCAGCAGTTATGACAGGGGAATGAACACTGAAGCTTTCTTT
TRBJ1-1,-,TRBD1,TRBV7-8,CASSLESGQGNTEAFF,TGTGCCAGCAGCTTGGAATCGGGACAGGGGAACACTGAAGCTTTCTTT
TRBJ2-3,-,-,TRBV7-2,CASSLPGSTLADTQYF,TGTGCCAGCAGCTTGCCCGGGTCAACCTTGGCAGATACGCAGTATTTT
TRBJ1-5,-,-,TRBV6-6,CASSSGTPQQPQHF,TGTGCCAGCAGTTCCGGGACTCCCCAACAGCCCCAGCATTTT
TRBJ1-5,-,-,TRBV6-4,CASSDSSAVTENQPQHF,TGTGCCAGCAGTGACTCGTCAGCCGTGACAGAGAATCAGCCCCAGCATTTT
TRBJ2-5,few,TRBD2,TRBV9,CASTQTGGVPETQYF,TGTGCCAGCACCCAAACGGGGGGAGTTCCAGAGACCCAGTACTTC
TRBJ1-5,once,TRBD1,TRBV27,CASSLDRGNQPQHF,TGTGCCAGCAGTTTAGACAGGGGAAATCAGCCCCAGCATTTT
TRBJ2-2,-,TRBD1,TRBV30,CACTDRVTGELFF,TGTGCCTGTACGGACAGGGTCACCGGGGAGCTGTTTTTT
TRBJ1-6,-,TRBD1,TRBV30,CAWSVQGRGYSPLHF,TGTGCCTGGAGTGTACAAGGCAGGGGGTATTCACCCCTCCACTTT
TRBJ2-3,-,TRBD2,TRBV7-3,CASSLGTSGTDTQYF,TGTGCCAGCAGCTTAGGGACTAGCGGCACAGATACGCAGTATTTT
TRBJ1-2,few,-,TRBV25-1,CASTPKGGGPLVYGYTF,TGTGCCAGCACTCCCAAGGGGGGGGGCCCCCTCGTCTATGGCTACACCTTC
TRBJ2-5,-,-,TRBV12-5,CASAPSGAYQETQYF,TGTGCTAGTGCACCAAGTGGGGCGTACCAAGAGACCCAGTACTTC
TRBJ2-1,-,-,TRBV18,CASSPRRDSSYNEQFF,TGTGCCAGCTCACCACGGCGGGATAGCTCCTACAATGAGCAGTTCTTC
TRBJ1-1,few,TRBD1,TRBV7-3,CASSLGQGWNTEAFF,TGTGCCAGCAGCTTAGGACAGGGATGGAACACTGAAGCTTTCTTT
TRBJ1-5,-,TRBD1,TRBV7-2,CASSLQGAGQPQHF,TGTGCCAGCAGCCTACAGGGGGCGGGTCAGCCCCAGCATTTT
TRBJ2-7,few,TRBD1,TRBV10-3,CAISVGTAYEQYF,TGTGCCATCAGTGTCGGGACAGCCTACGAGCAGTACTTC
TRBJ2-1,few,TRBD2,TRBV28,CASSGSGRGYNEQFF,TGTGCCAGCAGCGGTAGCGGGAGGGGATACAATGAGCAGTTCTTC
TRBJ2-1,once,TRBD1,TRBV2,CATSDRGYNEQFF,TGTGCCACCAGTGACAGGGGGTACAATGAGCAGTTCTTC
TRBJ1-2,few,TRBD1,TRBV29-1,CSVRTGEAGYTF,TGCAGCGTCCGGACAGGGGAGGCTGGCTACACCTTC
TRBJ2-5,-,TRBD1,TRBV7-9,CSSSLGFQGQGPQETQYF,TGTTCCAGCAGCTTAGGATTTCAAGGACAGGGGCCTCAAGAGACCCAGTACTTC
TRBJ2-6,-,-,TRBV30,CAWSVGTSRRANVLTF,TGTGCCTGGAGTGTTGGTACCTCCAGAAGGGCCAACGTCCTGACTTTC
TRBJ2-7,-,-,TRBV28,CASSLWTNSYEQYF,TGTGCCAGCAGTTTATGGACTAACTCCTACGAGCAGTACTTC
TRBJ2-7,-,-,TRBV9,CASGPWGVSYEQYF,TGTGCCAGCGGACCGTGGGGAGTCTCCTACGAGCAGTACTTC
TRBJ2-3,-,-,TRBV9,CASSVDGTDSDTQYF,TGTGCCAGCAGCGTAGATGGAACTGACTCAGATACGCAGTATTTT
TRBJ1-6,-,-,TRBV19,CASSPWEGFSPLHF,TGTGCCAGTAGTCCCTGGGAGGGGTTCTCACCCCTCCACTTT
TRBJ2-7,-,TRBD2,TRBV27,CASSLFSGRDNEQYF,TGTGCCAGCAGTTTATTTAGCGGGAGGGACAACGAGCAGTACTTC
TRBJ2-1,-,TRBD2,TRBV6-1,CASSVVGGGSYNEQFF,TGTGCCAGCAGTGTGGTTGGGGGGGGCTCCTACAATGAGCAGTTCTTC
TRBJ2-3,-,-,TRBV5-4,CASSLGPSQYF,TGTGCCAGCAGCTTGGGCCCGAGCCAGTATTTT
TRBJ2-7,-,TRBD1,TRBV11-3,CASSPTGVYEQYF,TGTGCCAGCAGCCCGACAGGGGTCTACGAGCAGTACTTC